The rows below give T cell receptor beta chains drawn from one sample of a study of CD8 T cells in Susac syndrome. MiXCR was run by TCRdb on the immunoSEQ multiplex PCR reads, yielding one entry per CDR3 protein. The table includes about 290,000 distinct CDR3 sequences, about 89% detected once. The sequenced material came from CD8+ T cells from PBMCs. The receptors come from a human donor with multiple sclerosis. Each CDR3 is given with its conserved first and last residue. D genes are given only for firm matches. Size is stated for part of the rows, as once, few or many counts, or as a class when the clone is expanded.

j_call clone_size d_call v_call cdr3_nt cdr3_aa
TRBJ2-7 . TRBD1 TRBV5-4 TGTGCCAGCAGCGCTCCGACAGGGGGCGCTTACGAGCAGTACTTC CASSAPTGGAYEQYF
TRBJ2-1 . . TRBV20-1 TGCAGTGCTAGAGGGGGGGTTGACTACAATGAGCAGTTCTTC CSARGGVDYNEQFF
TRBJ1-3 . TRBD1 TRBV6-6 TGTGCCAGCTCCTCGGGACAGGGGCCAATTGGAAACACCATATATTTT CASSSGQGPIGNTIYF
TRBJ2-1 . TRBD1 TRBV20-1 TGCAGTGCTGTGGGGACAGGGGGTTCCTACAATGAGCAGTTCTTC CSAVGTGGSYNEQFF
TRBJ2-7 . . TRBV7-9 TGTGCCAGCAGCTTAATAGGATGGGACGAGCAGTACTTC CASSLIGWDEQYF
TRBJ2-1 . . TRBV19 TGTGCCAGTAAGGCCAGCGATAAGAGAAATGAGCAGTTCTTC CASKASDKRNEQFF
TRBJ2-7 . . TRBV28 TGTGCCAGCAGTTTGGTAGGTTATCGGCTAGCTCCGGCCTACGAGCAGTACTTC CASSLVGYRLAPAYEQYF
TRBJ2-1 . TRBD2 TRBV19 TGTGCCAGTAGTATTTGGACTAGCGGGGCCAATGAGCAGTTCTTC CASSIWTSGANEQFF
TRBJ2-3 . . TRBV7-2 TGTGCCAGCAGCTTATTCTCTAAGAACGCTCGTACGCAGTATTTT CASSLFSKNARTQYF
TRBJ2-7 once . TRBV13 TGTGCCAGCACCTTAGGGGGTTCGACCTACGAGCAGTACTTC CASTLGGSTYEQYF
TRBJ2-7 . . TRBV6-1 TGTGCCAGCAGTTCCGACAGTGGGTCCTACGAGCAGTACTTC CASSSDSGSYEQYF
TRBJ2-1 . TRBD1 TRBV24-1 TGTGCCACCAGTGACTCCGGGACAGGGGACCATGAGCAGTTCTTC CATSDSGTGDHEQFF
TRBJ1-2 . TRBD1 TRBV28 TGTGCCAGCACCGACTCGGGGACAGTCGGCTATGGCTACACCTTC CASTDSGTVGYGYTF
TRBJ2-7 . . TRBV29-1 TGCAGCGTTGAAGAAGGAGTCGTCGACGAGCAGTACTTC CSVEEGVVDEQYF
TRBJ2-1 . TRBD2 TRBV5-4 TGTGCCAGCAGCCCACCTGGACTAGCGGGGGTCAATGAGCAGTTCTTC CASSPPGLAGVNEQFF
TRBJ2-1 few TRBD2 TRBV9 TGTGCCAGCAGCGTTAGCGGGGGTTACAATGAGCAGTTCTTC CASSVSGGYNEQFF
TRBJ2-7 . . TRBV29-1 TGCAGCGTTAGGACAGACTCCTACGAGCAGTACTTC CSVRTDSYEQYF
TRBJ1-2 . . TRBV27 TGTGCCAGCAGTTTAGCCGGGGTGGACGGCTACACCTTC CASSLAGVDGYTF
TRBJ2-2 . . TRBV20-1 TGCAGTGCTAGATCGACCTGGACCGGGGAGCTGTTTTTT CSARSTWTGELFF
TRBJ1-1 . . TRBV30 TGTGCCTGGAGTTACCAGGGATATACTGAAGCTTTCTTT CAWSYQGYTEAFF
TRBJ2-7 few . TRBV5-6 TGTGCCAGCAGCTTGGGACTTCAGTTGAACGAGCAGTACTTC CASSLGLQLNEQYF
TRBJ1-1 . . TRBV5-1 TGCGCCAGCAGCTTGATCGGAGACGGGACTGAAGCTTTCTTT CASSLIGDGTEAFF
TRBJ1-2 . . TRBV20-1 TGCAGTGCGAGGGGTATGGAAGGCTACACCTTC CSARGMEGYTF
TRBJ2-7 . . TRBV9 TGTGCCAGCAGCGTAGAGGGGCTTTGGTACGAGCAGTACTTC CASSVEGLWYEQYF
TRBJ2-3 . TRBD1 TRBV13 TGTGCCAGCAGCTTAGCTATTAGGGACAGGGCGAAAGATACGCAGTATTTT CASSLAIRDRAKDTQYF
TRBJ1-5 . . TRBV12-3/TRBV12-4 TGTGCCAGCAGTTTATGGCAGGGGAAATTCGTTGGTCAGCCCCAGCATTTT CASSLWQGKFVGQPQHF
TRBJ2-7 . TRBD1 TRBV2 TGTGCCAGCAGTGAAGGGGCAGGGGGAACCTCAAAGTACTTC CASSEGAGGTSKYF
TRBJ2-3 . TRBD1 TRBV9 TGTGCCAGCAGCGCTAGCCCCGGGACAGGGGAAGGAGATACGCAGTATTTT CASSASPGTGEGDTQYF
TRBJ1-1 . . TRBV29-1 TGCAGCGTTGACCCCTCGGAGGGCTCTAGTTTTGAAGCTTTCTTT CSVDPSEGSSFEAFF